Below, one TCR beta chain is given with its context. Its antigen is currently unknown. This sample also contains other DNA sequences that code for the same CDR3. This sample is part of a study of cytomegalovirus exposure and HLA in healthy donors. Study-wide background: The roughly 100 million unique TCR beta sequences, from 150 million to 200 million T cells, were found by an earlier analysis. From HLA-typed donors, an early data release held roughly 89 million unique TCRs. Study conclusions and caveats: Some TCR beta chains (more than 150 of them) were listed as cytomegalovirus-associated. When analyzed later, a missense DCLRE1C variant was found to be linked to TCR beta V- and J-gene trimming.

Deletions cut 0 bases from V and 2 bases from J, with 5 bases between. The V gene's germline CDR1 is SGHRS and CDR2 YFSETQ. The CDR3 is made up of 13 amino acids. PCR amplification relied on 60 Vbeta primers (plus 13 Jbeta primers). Only in-frame clones appear in the TCRdb table, and some are missing; sequencing was by immunoSEQ multiplex PCR. The data contain about 130,000 clones, around 77% of them singletons. The V call is TRBV5-1, the J call TRBJ1-2, with unresolved D. Sequencing input: PBMCs. The receptor comes from a man between 45 and 60 years old in good health and CMV-seronegative. The CDR3 region has the DNA TGCGCCAGCAGCTTGGCCGGGAACTATGGCTACACCTTC. Its translation: CASSLAGNYGYTF.